Listed below are T cell receptor beta chains from one sample, sequenced in a study of blood T cell repertoires in COVID-19. Here immunoSEQ multiplex PCR was the method, and the copy in TCRdb shows in-frame clones only, minus some. The sample has just under 40,000 clones; about 82% are singletons. The sample taken for sequencing was peripheral blood. These receptors were taken from a human donor in a cohort sampled during active COVID-19. The CDR3 runs from the conserved cysteine through the conserved F or W. D genes are given only for firm matches. Rows may omit the clone size; those that give it use once, few, many or a size class.

v_call: TRBV18
clone_size: NA
j_call: TRBJ1-1
d_call: NA
cdr3_nt: TGTGCCAGCTCACCGGGGCGGGGCGGTGAAGCTTTCTTT
cdr3_aa: CASSPGRGGEAFF

v_call: TRBV11-3
clone_size: NA
j_call: TRBJ2-1
d_call: TRBD2
cdr3_nt: TGTGCCAGCAGCAGAGGACTAGCGGGAGCCAATGAGCAGTTCTTC
cdr3_aa: CASSRGLAGANEQFF

v_call: TRBV6-5
clone_size: NA
j_call: TRBJ1-2
d_call: NA
cdr3_nt: TGTGCCAGCACCGAATCGCGACTGTTTGGCTACACCTTC
cdr3_aa: CASTESRLFGYTF

v_call: TRBV18
clone_size: NA
j_call: TRBJ2-3
d_call: NA
cdr3_nt: TGTGCCAGCTCACTCAGGGTTGGCACAGATACGCAGTATTTT
cdr3_aa: CASSLRVGTDTQYF

v_call: TRBV20-1
clone_size: NA
j_call: TRBJ2-1
d_call: NA
cdr3_nt: TGCAGTGCTAGTCCCCTACAGGGAAATGAGCAGTTCTTC
cdr3_aa: CSASPLQGNEQFF

v_call: TRBV5-1
clone_size: NA
j_call: TRBJ1-2
d_call: NA
cdr3_nt: TGCGCCAGCAGCCCGAGCGGATATGGCTACACCTTC
cdr3_aa: CASSPSGYGYTF

v_call: TRBV30
clone_size: few
j_call: TRBJ2-7
d_call: TRBD2
cdr3_nt: TGTGCCTGGAGGGGGGCTAGCGGGAGTAACGAGCAGTACTTC
cdr3_aa: CAWRGASGSNEQYF

v_call: TRBV18
clone_size: NA
j_call: TRBJ2-5
d_call: NA
cdr3_nt: TGTGCCAGCTCACCGACCGAAGGGGGAGTAAAGGAGACCCAGTACTTC
cdr3_aa: CASSPTEGGVKETQYF

v_call: TRBV27
clone_size: NA
j_call: TRBJ1-1
d_call: TRBD1
cdr3_nt: TGTGCCAGCAGTCCTCACAGGGGGCCCTCCGAAGCTTTCTTT
cdr3_aa: CASSPHRGPSEAFF

v_call: TRBV19
clone_size: NA
j_call: TRBJ2-7
d_call: TRBD1
cdr3_nt: TGTGCCAGTAGTCCTAGGGCCGGGACAGGGGGGAACCCTGGCGAGCAGTACTTC
cdr3_aa: CASSPRAGTGGNPGEQYF

v_call: TRBV30
clone_size: NA
j_call: TRBJ2-5
d_call: TRBD2
cdr3_nt: TGTGCCTGGAATCCTAGCGGGTACCAAGAGACCCAGTACTTC
cdr3_aa: CAWNPSGYQETQYF

v_call: TRBV6-5
clone_size: NA
j_call: TRBJ1-2
d_call: NA
cdr3_nt: TGTGCCAGCAGTCCTACCAAAGACAGCCATGGCTACACCTTC
cdr3_aa: CASSPTKDSHGYTF

v_call: TRBV5-1
clone_size: NA
j_call: TRBJ1-5
d_call: NA
cdr3_nt: TGCGCCAGCAGGACTGGACCATCGGGGCAGCCCCAGCATTTT
cdr3_aa: CASRTGPSGQPQHF

v_call: TRBV7-3
clone_size: NA
j_call: TRBJ1-2
d_call: NA
cdr3_nt: TGTGCCAGCAGCTTAGACAGGTCCTATGGCTACACCTTC
cdr3_aa: CASSLDRSYGYTF

v_call: TRBV12-3/TRBV12-4
clone_size: NA
j_call: TRBJ1-1
d_call: NA
cdr3_nt: TGTGCCAGCAGTTTCGAGCCACGCACTGAAGCTTTCTTT
cdr3_aa: CASSFEPRTEAFF

v_call: TRBV9
clone_size: once
j_call: TRBJ2-1
d_call: TRBD2
cdr3_nt: TGTGCCAGCAGCGTCTTAGCGGGTACCTACAATGAGCAGTTCTTC
cdr3_aa: CASSVLAGTYNEQFF

v_call: TRBV4-3
clone_size: NA
j_call: TRBJ2-2
d_call: TRBD2
cdr3_nt: TGCGCCAGCAGCCAGCCGGGACTAGCGGGAACCACCGGGGAGCTGTTTTTT
cdr3_aa: CASSQPGLAGTTGELFF

v_call: TRBV9
clone_size: NA
j_call: TRBJ2-7
d_call: TRBD1
cdr3_nt: TGTGCCAGCAGCGTGACAGGGGAAGAGACTAACGAGCAGTACTTC
cdr3_aa: CASSVTGEETNEQYF

v_call: TRBV6-6
clone_size: NA
j_call: TRBJ1-1
d_call: NA
cdr3_nt: TGTGCCAGCAGCAGGACACTGGGCGCTGAAGCTTTCTTT
cdr3_aa: CASSRTLGAEAFF

v_call: TRBV25-1
clone_size: NA
j_call: TRBJ2-5
d_call: TRBD2
cdr3_nt: TGTGCCAGCAGTGATTTCATAGCGGGGAGGGAATCTAAAGAGACCCAGTACTTC
cdr3_aa: CASSDFIAGRESKETQYF

v_call: TRBV9
clone_size: NA
j_call: TRBJ1-1
d_call: NA
cdr3_nt: TGTGCCAGCAGCGTTGGGGGCGATCTGAACACTGAAGCTTTCTTT
cdr3_aa: CASSVGGDLNTEAFF

v_call: TRBV6-1
clone_size: NA
j_call: TRBJ2-7
d_call: NA
cdr3_nt: TGTGCCAGCAGTGAGAGGGGGATCTCCTCCTACGAGCAGTACTTC
cdr3_aa: CASSERGISSYEQYF

v_call: TRBV7-3
clone_size: NA
j_call: TRBJ2-1
d_call: TRBD2
cdr3_nt: TGTGCCAGCAGCCCCTCCGGGGGACTAGCCTCCTACAATGAGCAGTTCTTC
cdr3_aa: CASSPSGGLASYNEQFF

v_call: TRBV19
clone_size: NA
j_call: TRBJ1-2
d_call: NA
cdr3_nt: TGTGCCAGTAGTGAGAGGACAGTCAACTATGGCTACACCTTC
cdr3_aa: CASSERTVNYGYTF

v_call: TRBV6-5
clone_size: NA
j_call: TRBJ1-2
d_call: NA
cdr3_nt: TGTGCCAGCACCCAGGTCGCAGGTTCTAACTATGGCTACACCTTC
cdr3_aa: CASTQVAGSNYGYTF

v_call: TRBV10-1
clone_size: NA
j_call: TRBJ2-7
d_call: NA
cdr3_nt: TGCGCCTGCCGGGACAACTTCTACGAGCAGTACTTC
cdr3_aa: CACRDNFYEQYF

v_call: TRBV18
clone_size: NA
j_call: TRBJ1-4
d_call: TRBD1
cdr3_nt: TGTGCCAGCTCACCGTGGTCGGACAGGGGAACTGAAAAACTGTTTTTT
cdr3_aa: CASSPWSDRGTEKLFF

v_call: TRBV19
clone_size: once
j_call: TRBJ2-1
d_call: NA
cdr3_nt: TGTGCCAGTAGTAGTCAGGGATTCTCCTACAATGAGCAGTTCTTC
cdr3_aa: CASSSQGFSYNEQFF

v_call: TRBV15
clone_size: NA
j_call: TRBJ2-3
d_call: NA
cdr3_nt: TGTGCCACCAGCAACTACAGGGTTGGCACAGATACGCAGTATTTT
cdr3_aa: CATSNYRVGTDTQYF

v_call: TRBV10-1
clone_size: NA
j_call: TRBJ2-7
d_call: TRBD1
cdr3_nt: TGCGCCAGCAGTGAAGGGGACAGGGGGATACTTAGCTCCTACGAGCAGTACTTC
cdr3_aa: CASSEGDRGILSSYEQYF

v_call: TRBV9
clone_size: once
j_call: TRBJ2-1
d_call: NA
cdr3_nt: TGTGCCAGCACCCCGACTAGTTCCGGCTCCTACAATGAGCAGTTCTTC
cdr3_aa: CASTPTSSGSYNEQFF

v_call: TRBV4-1
clone_size: few
j_call: TRBJ2-2
d_call: NA
cdr3_nt: TGCGCCAGCAGCCTGGACCACCTCGGGGCCGGGGAGCTGTTTTTT
cdr3_aa: CASSLDHLGAGELFF

v_call: TRBV6-6
clone_size: NA
j_call: TRBJ2-4
d_call: TRBD1
cdr3_nt: TGTGCCAGCAGTTCTGGACAGGCCACCAACATTCAGTACTTC
cdr3_aa: CASSSGQATNIQYF

v_call: TRBV19
clone_size: NA
j_call: TRBJ1-5
d_call: TRBD1
cdr3_nt: TGTGCCAGTAGTAACGGGGCGTTCGAGGGACAGAGAAGCAATCAGCCCCAGCATTTT
cdr3_aa: CASSNGAFEGQRSNQPQHF

v_call: TRBV2
clone_size: once
j_call: TRBJ1-1
d_call: NA
cdr3_nt: TGTGCCAGCAGTGAAGCACGGGGGAACACTGAAGCTTTCTTT
cdr3_aa: CASSEARGNTEAFF

v_call: TRBV7-8
clone_size: NA
j_call: TRBJ2-2
d_call: NA
cdr3_nt: TGTGCCAGCAGCTTTCTAGGCGACACCGGGGAGCTGTTTTTT
cdr3_aa: CASSFLGDTGELFF

v_call: TRBV4-2
clone_size: NA
j_call: TRBJ2-1
d_call: TRBD1
cdr3_nt: TGTGCCAGTAGTTCCAATCGGGCCGGGACAGACTACAATGAGCAGTTCTTC
cdr3_aa: CASSSNRAGTDYNEQFF

v_call: TRBV5-1
clone_size: NA
j_call: TRBJ2-1
d_call: TRBD2
cdr3_nt: TGCGCCAGCAGCTTTACTAGCGGGAGTATCAATGAGCAGTTCTTC
cdr3_aa: CASSFTSGSINEQFF

v_call: TRBV6-5
clone_size: NA
j_call: TRBJ2-7
d_call: TRBD2
cdr3_nt: TGTGCCAGCAGTTACTCGGTTAGCGGGAGCTACGAGCAGTACTTC
cdr3_aa: CASSYSVSGSYEQYF

v_call: TRBV11-3
clone_size: NA
j_call: TRBJ2-3
d_call: NA
cdr3_nt: TGTGCCAGCAGCTTAGGCTTGGCGGGCCTCACAGATACGCAGTATTTT
cdr3_aa: CASSLGLAGLTDTQYF

v_call: TRBV4-2
clone_size: NA
j_call: TRBJ2-1
d_call: NA
cdr3_nt: TGTGCCAGCAGCCAAGAGTCGTCAGGGGTGCGGCCCCCCTCTTTTTACAATGAGCAGTTCTTC
cdr3_aa: CASSQESSGVRPPSFYNEQFF

v_call: TRBV4-1
clone_size: NA
j_call: TRBJ1-2
d_call: TRBD1
cdr3_nt: TGCGCCAGCAAAACTACGACCGGGACAGGGGTAAACTATGGCTACACCTTC
cdr3_aa: CASKTTTGTGVNYGYTF

v_call: TRBV4-3
clone_size: NA
j_call: TRBJ2-6
d_call: NA
cdr3_nt: TGCGCCAGCAGCCAGATGGGTACAGCTGGGGCCAACGTCCTGACTTTC
cdr3_aa: CASSQMGTAGANVLTF

v_call: TRBV5-5
clone_size: NA
j_call: TRBJ1-3
d_call: NA
cdr3_nt: TGTGCCAGCAGCAGGCGGGGGGGCTCTGGAAACACCATATATTTT
cdr3_aa: CASSRRGGSGNTIYF

v_call: TRBV30
clone_size: NA
j_call: TRBJ1-1
d_call: NA
cdr3_nt: TGTGCCTGGACCCCGTGGCAGGGTGTGACTGAAGCTTTCTTT
cdr3_aa: CAWTPWQGVTEAFF

v_call: TRBV27
clone_size: NA
j_call: TRBJ2-5
d_call: TRBD2
cdr3_nt: TGTGCCAGCAGGGTAGCGGGGACCCAAGAGACCCAGTACTTC
cdr3_aa: CASRVAGTQETQYF

v_call: TRBV19
clone_size: NA
j_call: TRBJ2-3
d_call: TRBD2
cdr3_nt: TGTGCCAGTAGTACTCCGGGACTAGCGGGGGCAACAGATACGCAGTATTTT
cdr3_aa: CASSTPGLAGATDTQYF

v_call: TRBV5-6
clone_size: NA
j_call: TRBJ2-7
d_call: TRBD2
cdr3_nt: TGTGCCAGCAGCATAGCGGGGCGAACCTACGAGCAGTACTTC
cdr3_aa: CASSIAGRTYEQYF

v_call: TRBV5-1
clone_size: few
j_call: TRBJ1-6
d_call: NA
cdr3_nt: TGCGCCAGCAGCATAGGGACAAATAATTCACCCCTCCACTTT
cdr3_aa: CASSIGTNNSPLHF

v_call: TRBV5-5
clone_size: NA
j_call: TRBJ1-1
d_call: NA
cdr3_nt: TGTGCCAGCAGCTTGGTGGCCCTCACGGGGTTGAACACTGAAGCTTTCTTT
cdr3_aa: CASSLVALTGLNTEAFF

v_call: TRBV3-1/TRBV3-2
clone_size: once
j_call: TRBJ1-2
d_call: TRBD1
cdr3_nt: TGTGCCAGCAGCCTCGGACAGGCCCTGATGGGCTACACCTTC
cdr3_aa: CASSLGQALMGYTF

v_call: TRBV27
clone_size: NA
j_call: TRBJ1-1
d_call: NA
cdr3_nt: TGTGCCAGCAGTTCCCAGGGTAGGACTGAAGCTTTCTTT
cdr3_aa: CASSSQGRTEAFF

v_call: TRBV7-6
clone_size: few
j_call: TRBJ1-2
d_call: NA
cdr3_nt: TGTGCCAGCAGTCGTTCTTCTTCCCAACGGGATGGCTACACCTTC
cdr3_aa: CASSRSSSQRDGYTF

v_call: TRBV6-5
clone_size: few
j_call: TRBJ2-7
d_call: TRBD1
cdr3_nt: TGTGCCAGTTCCGGGACAGGGGTGCACGAGCAGTACTTC
cdr3_aa: CASSGTGVHEQYF